This T cell receptor (beta chain) derives from a study of sequential checkpoint blockade in melanoma. Study details: Arm A got nivolumab then ipilimumab; arm B the reverse, 1:1.

TCRdb's table, derived via immunoSEQ multiplex PCR, lists solely in-frame clones and lacks some. The table shows roughly 16,000 clones, with about 80% occurring only once. CDR1 is SGHVS, CDR2 FNYEAQ, per germline. This CDR3 is 14 amino acids long. Regarding treatment: randomized to nivolumab then ipilimumab (arm A) or the reverse (arm B). From thawed PBMCs, live CD3+CD8+ cells negative for CD19 and CD56 were sorted. This clonotype originated in a human donor with melanoma. The V and J genes are TRBV7-6 and TRBJ2-5, with 7 bases matching TRBD1. TRBJ2-7 matches the DNA end more closely, so the J call is doubtful. The sequenced sample was CD8+ T cells sorted from blood (inferred from file names), obtained from a patient given nivolumab and ipilimumab in sequence. The CDR3 DNA sequence: TGTGCCAGCAGTTCCGGGACAGACTACTACGAGCAGTACTTC. It codes for CASSSGTDYYEQYF.